The clone carrying this T cell receptor beta chain was detected a few times. Its matching antigen is unknown. Every TCR beta cDNA library bore unique molecular identifiers. One entry per CDR3 protein results from TCRdb running MiXCR on the PCR reads. The table has about 460,000 distinct CDR3 sequences, approximately 46% seen once; the top ten hold 9.5% to 13%. The sample originates from a study of post-analysis software for immune sequencing data. Overall study context: Patients had relapsing-remitting, secondary progressive or progressive-relapsing multiple sclerosis; some lacked subtype. General study points: A handful of TRBV segments appeared more often in patients than in controls, and TRBV5-6, TRBV5-1 and TRBV20-1 were among these.

This CDR3 is built from 11 residues. From germline, CDR1 is SQVTM and CDR2 ANQGSEA. Trimming removed 7 bases at V and 7 bases at J, with 14 bases between. Material: blood. The genes are TRBV29-1 and TRBJ2-7, with TRBD2 as a possible D gene (6 bases). The sequence was obtained from a girl under 18 with multiple sclerosis. The DNA of the CDR3 is TGCAGCGCCGGGGCGGGGCCAGAGCAGTACTTC. Amino acid sequence: CSAGAGPEQYF.